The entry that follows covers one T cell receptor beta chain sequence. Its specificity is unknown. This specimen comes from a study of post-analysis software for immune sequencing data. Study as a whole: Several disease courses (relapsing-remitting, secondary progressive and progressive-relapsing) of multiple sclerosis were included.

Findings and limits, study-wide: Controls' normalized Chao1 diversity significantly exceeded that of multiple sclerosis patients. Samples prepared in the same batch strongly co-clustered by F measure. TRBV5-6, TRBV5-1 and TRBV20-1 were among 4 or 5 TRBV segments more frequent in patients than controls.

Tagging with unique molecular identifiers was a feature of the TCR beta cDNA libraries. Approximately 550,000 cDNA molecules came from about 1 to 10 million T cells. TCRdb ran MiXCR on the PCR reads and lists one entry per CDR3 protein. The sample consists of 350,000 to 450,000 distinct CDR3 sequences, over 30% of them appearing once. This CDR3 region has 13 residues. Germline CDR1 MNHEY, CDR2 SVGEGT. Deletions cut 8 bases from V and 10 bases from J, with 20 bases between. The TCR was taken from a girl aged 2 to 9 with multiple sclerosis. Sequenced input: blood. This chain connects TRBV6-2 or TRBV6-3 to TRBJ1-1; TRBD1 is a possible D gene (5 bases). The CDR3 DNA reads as TGTGCCAGCTTACGGGCGGACGGCGGGGGAGCTTTCTTT. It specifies CASLRADGGGAFF.